This T cell receptor (beta chain) derives from a study of blood T cells in healthy people across ages. Next came a second PCR, run for 7 to 11 cycles, which used a sample-barcoded 5' primer along with a J-beta primer mix. Every single cDNA molecule received a tag from a template-switch adaptor with 12 random nucleotides. TCRdb fed the 5' RACE reads into MiXCR, producing one record per CDR3 protein. The profile shows 1.4 million or so distinct CDR3 sequences, less than 45% of them singletons. The ends lost 8 bases at V and 0 bases at J; junction bases unmatched: 9. This CDR3 has 16 residues. Germline V gene lookup returns CDR1 MNHNS and CDR2 SASEGT.

The sequence came from a woman between 18 and 29 years old in good health. The V gene is TRBV6-1, the J gene TRBJ1-2, with 10 bases identical to TRBD1. Sequences were obtained from blood. In DNA form, the CDR3 reads TGTGCCAGCGGTAAGACAGGGGGCGAAGCTAACTATGGCTACACCTTC. Translated, it gives CASGKTGGEANYGYTF.